The clone carrying this T cell receptor beta chain was counted only a few times. What it binds is not known. Time point denoted: newly diagnosed GD, antithyroid drugs for less than 3 months. PBMC RNA served as the TCR library source. As a group, patients came from one endocrinology department in Xi'an, China. The length of the CDR3 is 13 residues. Germline V gives CDR1 MNHEY, CDR2 SVGEGT. J gave up 6 bases and V 7 bases, and 6 bases lay outside the gene matches. This specimen comes from a study of regulatory T cells in long-lasting Graves disease. Study outcomes and limitations: There was favoring of TRBV28, TRBJ1-2 and TRBJ2-5 in persistent disease.

The TCR beta library used iRepertoire HTBI primers with Arm-PCR amplification of CDR3. Using its own MiXCR run on the multiplex PCR reads, TCRdb lists one record per CDR3 protein. The profile shows around 460,000 distinct CDR3 sequences, 14% of them singletons. In addition, the sample was reused for a study of T cells in Graves' hyperthyroidism and ophthalmopathy.

The starting material was peripheral blood mononuclear cells (PBMCs), obtained at new diagnosis, from a patient treated with antithyroid drugs. The chain couples TRBV6-2 or TRBV6-3 to TRBJ1-1; 9 bases line up with TRBD1. This clonotype originated in a woman between 45 and 65 years old with Graves disease. The CDR3 coding sequence is TGTGCCAGCACTCTGACAGGGGGTTCTGAAGCTTTCTTT. Its protein product is CASTLTGGSEAFF.